Listed here are 13 T cell receptor beta chains from one sample, sequenced in a study of T cells in placental villitis. Sequencing used immunoSEQ v4. The assay was immunoSEQ multiplex PCR, and TCRdb's table has in-frame clones only and misses some. In the table there are around 5,700 clones, around 80% of which are singletons. Sequenced material: placental tissue containing maternal and fetal cells. The receptors here all came from a human patient with infectious villitis; the placental T cells may come from both mother and fetus.

The V call is TRBV18, the J call TRBJ2-7; TRBD1 agrees at 7 bases. The CDR3 is 14 amino acids. V dropped 1 base and J dropped 2; count of bases not matched to a gene: 2. CDR1 and CDR2 (germline): KGHSH, LQKENI. CDR3 in amino acids: CASSPRQGTYEQYF. The CDR3, as DNA: TGTGCCAGCTCACCACGACAGGGAACCTACGAGCAGTACTTC.

This chain joins TRBV7-2 and TRBJ2-5, with D possibly matching TRBD2 (6 bases). V was pared by 1 base and J by 5 bases, with 11 bases between. This CDR3 is built from 14 residues. Germline CDR1 is SGHTA and CDR2 is FQGNSA. The DNA for the CDR3 is TGTGCCAGCAGCTTAGGACTAGTTGGTGAGACCCAGTACTTC. It codes for CASSLGLVGETQYF.

This clone was counted between two and nine times. CDR3 amino acids: CASSWGSRNSPLHF. The CDR3 DNA follows: TGTGCCAGCAGTTGGGGCAGCCGCAATTCACCCCTCCACTTT. This chain joins TRBV27 and TRBJ1-6; TRBD1 is a possible D gene (5 bases). Trimming stripped 4 bases from V and 7 bases from J, with 11 bases between. The CDR3 is made up of 14 amino acids. Germline values: CDR1 MNHEY, CDR2 SMNVEV (reference sequence).

This clone has just a few counts. V usage is TRBV28 and J usage is TRBJ1-4; 7 bases match TRBD1. The CDR3 has 16 residues. Germline V CDR1 and CDR2: MDHEN, SYDVKM. V was clipped by 4 bases and J by 6 bases; unmatched bases: 11. CDR3 nucleotides: TGTGCCAGCAGTTCGGGGGGGGACAGCCTTCATGAAAAACTGTTTTTT. It is translated as CASSSGGDSLHEKLFF.

There are a few counts of this clone. This chain uses TRBV5-6 with TRBJ2-7; the D gene could be TRBD1 or TRBD2 (6 bases each). Deletions cut 2 bases from V and 2 bases from J, with 23 bases between. Germline CDR1 SGHDT, CDR2 YYEEEE. There are 18 residues in the CDR3. This CDR3 is CASSLPRRGALTPYEQYF. CDR3 in DNA: TGTGCCAGCAGCTTACCCAGAAGGGGGGCCCTAACTCCCTACGAGCAGTACTTC.

This clone was observed a handful of times. The chain joins TRBV19 to TRBJ1-5; D is perhaps TRBD1 (6 bases). The CDR3 has 16 residues. The V end was cut by 5 bases, the J end by 1 base, with 15 bases between. Germline lookup yields CDR1 LNHDA and CDR2 SQIVND (reference sequence). The CDR3 protein is CASSRGGRGSNQPQHF. CDR3 sequence (DNA): TGTGCCAGTAGTCGAGGGGGGCGCGGGAGCAATCAGCCCCAGCATTTT.

The table lists this clone with a few counts. V is TRBV2 and J is TRBJ1-1; 8 bases fit TRBD1. CDR1 and CDR2 from the germline V gene are SNHLY and FYNNEI. The CDR3 sequence is 16 residues long. V lost 3 bases to trimming and J lost 6 bases; unmatched junction nucleotides: 12. The CDR3 loop reads CASSDRTGQVSPEAFF. The CDR3 nucleotides read TGTGCCAGCAGTGATAGGACAGGGCAAGTCTCCCCTGAAGCTTTCTTT. The whole variable domain, remainder taken from reference TRBV2 and TRBJ1-1, is EPEVTQTPSHQVTQMGQEVILRCVPISNHLYFYWYRQILGQKVEFLVSFYNNEISEKSEIFDDQFSVERPDGSNFTLKIRSTKLEDSAMYFCASSDRTGQVSPEAFFGQGTRLTVV.

V is TRBV4-1 and J is TRBJ2-7; 10 bases align to TRBD1. Germline V lookup: CDR1 MGHRA, CDR2 YSYEKL. The V and J ends lost 1 base and 3 bases, in that order; junction bases with no gene match: 3. The CDR3 sequence is 15 residues long. The CDR3 loop reads CASSQVGDRGYEQYF. The CDR3 region has the DNA TGCGCCAGCAGCCAAGTAGGGGACAGGGGCTACGAGCAGTACTTC.

The CDR3 DNA is TGTGCCAGTAGGCATAGCAATCAGCCCCAGCATTTT. The encoded protein is CASRHSNQPQHF. The chain employs TRBV19 and TRBJ1-5; D unclear. The CDR3 contains 12 residues. CDR1 LNHDA and CDR2 SQIVND come from the germline V gene (reference sequence). V lost 6 bases, J lost 0 bases, and 3 bases lay in between.

The V and J genes are TRBV12-2 and TRBJ1-4. TRBV12-2 is deemed a pseudogene. This CDR3 region has 17 residues. The CDR3 spells CASRSATGRGDIEKLFF. CDR3 nucleotide sequence: TGTGCAAGTCGCAGCGCCACTGGGAGGGGGGATATTGAAAAACTGTTTTTT.

The J gene is TRBJ1-5, the V gene TRBV6-5, with D possibly TRBD1 on 5 matching bases. Germline CDR1 MNHEY, CDR2 SVGAGI. V shed 6 bases and J shed 6 bases, with 12 bases lying between them. The CDR3 has 13 amino acids. The CDR3 loop is CASRRDGSQPQHF. CDR3 DNA sequence: TGTGCCAGCAGGAGGGACGGGAGTCAGCCCCAGCATTTT.

The V call is TRBV19, the J call TRBJ1-1; D is unclear. Trimming removed 1 base from V and 0 bases from J, with 21 bases in between. Germline CDR1 LNHDA, CDR2 SQIVND (reference sequence). This CDR3 spans 19 amino acids. This CDR3 reads CASSIALRRPLGVNTEAFF. CDR3 sequence (DNA): TGTGCCAGTAGTATAGCCCTCCGCCGACCATTGGGAGTGAACACTGAAGCTTTCTTT.

This rearrangement joins TRBV18 to TRBJ2-1; no clear D. The germline V gene encodes CDR1 KGHSH and CDR2 LQKENI. The V end lost 4 bases, the J end lost 6 bases, and 4 bases lay between the germline ends. The CDR3 runs to 11 residues. The CDR3, as DNA: TGTGCCAGCTCACGAGCCAATGAGCAGTTCTTC. Translation: CASSRANEQFF.